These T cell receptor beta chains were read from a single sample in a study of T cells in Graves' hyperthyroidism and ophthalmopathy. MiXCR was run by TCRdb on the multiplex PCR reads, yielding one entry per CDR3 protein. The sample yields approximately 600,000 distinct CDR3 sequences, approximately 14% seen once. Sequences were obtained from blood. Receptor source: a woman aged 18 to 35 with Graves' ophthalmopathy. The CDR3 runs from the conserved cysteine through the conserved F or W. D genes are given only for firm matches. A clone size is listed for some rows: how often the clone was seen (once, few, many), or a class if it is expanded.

TGTGCCAGCAGTTTTTGGGAAATTGACAGGAGGATTGAAAGTCAGCCCCAGCATTTT	CASSFWEIDRRIESQPQHF	TRBV28	TRBJ1-5	.	.
TGTGCCAGCAGCCAGGGTCGTGAGTATGGCTACACCTTC	CASSQGREYGYTF	TRBV3-1	TRBJ1-2	.	many
TGCAGTGCCACACCTACATTTTACGAGCAGTACTTC	CSATPTFYEQYF	TRBV20-1	TRBJ2-7	.	.
TGTGCCAGCACCCTTGGAGAAGCCCTGTATAGGTACGAGCAGTACTTC	CASTLGEALYRYEQYF	TRBV2	TRBJ2-7	.	many
TGTGCCAGCAGTGAAAAACCTGTTTCGTCGGGGGCCTACGAGCAGTACTTC	CASSEKPVSSGAYEQYF	TRBV6-1	TRBJ2-7	.	many
TGTGCCAGCAGCTTAGAGTCGTCAGATGGCTACACCTTC	CASSLESSDGYTF	TRBV11-2	TRBJ1-2	.	many
TGCGCCAGCGGACTAGCGGCCTCGTGGGATACGCAGTATTTT	CASGLAASWDTQYF	TRBV5-1	TRBJ2-3	TRBD2	many
TGTGCCAGCAGTTACTCGATGTTGTACGAGCAGTACTTC	CASSYSMLYEQYF	TRBV6-5	TRBJ2-7	.	few
TGTGCCAGCAGCCCAAATCTTTGGGACAGGGGGGAGAGAAACACCATATATTTT	CASSPNLWDRGERNTIYF	TRBV12-3/TRBV12-4	TRBJ1-3	TRBD1	many
TGTGCCAGCAGCTTAAAGCGATCAAGCACCGGGGAGCTGTTTTTT	CASSLKRSSTGELFF	TRBV7-8	TRBJ2-2	.	many
TGTGCCAGCAGTTACTCCAAGAGGACAGGGGATCAGCCCCAGCATTTT	CASSYSKRTGDQPQHF	TRBV6-2/TRBV6-3	TRBJ1-5	TRBD1	few
TGTGCCAGTAGTATTCGGGGAGCGGGAGGATCGGAGACCCAGTACTTC	CASSIRGAGGSETQYF	TRBV19	TRBJ2-5	TRBD2	many
TGTGCCAGCCGTGGGGACTCCTACGAGCAGTACTTC	CASRGDSYEQYF	TRBV3-1	TRBJ2-7	.	many
TGTGCCAGCAGCCAAGGCGAGGCACCGGATGGCTACACCTTC	CASSQGEAPDGYTF	TRBV3-1	TRBJ1-2	.	many
TGCGCCAGCAGCTTAAGGGTTAGCTCCTACAATGAGCAGTTCTTC	CASSLRVSSYNEQFF	TRBV5-1	TRBJ2-1	.	many
TGTGCCATCCACTCCCTCGGACAGGGGGGCTACGAGCAGTACTTC	CAIHSLGQGGYEQYF	TRBV28	TRBJ2-7	TRBD1	many
TGTGCCAGCAGCTTCTCCGGGTGCGAGCAGTACTTC	CASSFSGCEQYF	TRBV5-6	TRBJ2-7	.	.
TGTGCCAGCACACGGACCCGGCTTAACACAGATACGCAGTATTTT	CASTRTRLNTDTQYF	TRBV28	TRBJ2-3	.	many
TGTGCCAGCAGCGTAGATGCAGAGGGAAACACCATATATTTT	CASSVDAEGNTIYF	TRBV9	TRBJ1-3	.	few
TGTGCCAGCAGTCCCACGAGGGGACAGGGGGCTTTAAAAAGCTATGGCTACACCTTC	CASSPTRGQGALKSYGYTF	TRBV7-9	TRBJ1-2	TRBD1	few
TGTGCCAGCAGCCCGACCAGGGGGGGTAAAAATGAAGCTTTCTTT	CASSPTRGGKNEAFF	TRBV6-2/TRBV6-3	TRBJ1-1	TRBD1	few
TGTGCCAGCAGTGGGGGGGCAGGGTCCCAAGAGACCCAGTACTTC	CASSGGAGSQETQYF	TRBV2	TRBJ2-5	.	.
TGCAGCGTTGGGGGGACCAAAAACATTCAGTACTTC	CSVGGTKNIQYF	TRBV29-1	TRBJ2-4	.	many
TGCGCCAGCAGCCAAGATGTTAGCGGGAGGACCTACGAGCAGTACTTC	CASSQDVSGRTYEQYF	TRBV4-1	TRBJ2-7	TRBD2	.
TGCAGTGCTAGAAGGGAAGGCAATCAGCCCCAGCATTTT	CSARREGNQPQHF	TRBV20-1	TRBJ1-5	.	many
TGTGCCAGCTCACCCCAGGGCTCGAACACTGAAGCTTTCTTT	CASSPQGSNTEAFF	TRBV13	TRBJ1-1	.	many
TGTGCCAGTAGTCCTGGGACTAGCGGGAAGACAGATACGCAGTATTTT	CASSPGTSGKTDTQYF	TRBV19	TRBJ2-3	TRBD2	few
TGTGCCAGCAGCGGAGGGACTAGCGGGAGCCTAGTACTCACAGATACGCAGTATTTT	CASSGGTSGSLVLTDTQYF	TRBV5-8	TRBJ2-3	TRBD2	.
TGTGCCAGCAGTTGGGGAGGGAATCAAGAGACCCAGTACTTC	CASSWGGNQETQYF	TRBV6-1	TRBJ2-5	TRBD2	many
TGTGCCAGCAGTTATGGGACAGGGGATAATCAGCCCCAGCATTTT	CASSYGTGDNQPQHF	TRBV12-3/TRBV12-4	TRBJ1-5	TRBD1	few
TGTGCCACGCCAAACCGGGACAGAGTTCTGGGCTACACCTTC	CATPNRDRVLGYTF	TRBV6-1	TRBJ1-2	TRBD1	many
TGTGCCAGCAGCCCGTTATTTAACACTGAAGCTTTCTTT	CASSPLFNTEAFF	TRBV7-8	TRBJ1-1	.	many
TGTGCCTGGAGGGGGAGTTACCGCTACGAGCAGTACTTC	CAWRGSYRYEQYF	TRBV30	TRBJ2-7	.	.
TGTGCCAGCCGCCTGGAGCGGAGCACAGATACGCAGTATTTT	CASRLERSTDTQYF	TRBV12-3/TRBV12-4	TRBJ2-3	.	many
TGTGCCTGGAGTGGGAGCGCATACGAGCAGTACTTC	CAWSGSAYEQYF	TRBV30	TRBJ2-7	.	many